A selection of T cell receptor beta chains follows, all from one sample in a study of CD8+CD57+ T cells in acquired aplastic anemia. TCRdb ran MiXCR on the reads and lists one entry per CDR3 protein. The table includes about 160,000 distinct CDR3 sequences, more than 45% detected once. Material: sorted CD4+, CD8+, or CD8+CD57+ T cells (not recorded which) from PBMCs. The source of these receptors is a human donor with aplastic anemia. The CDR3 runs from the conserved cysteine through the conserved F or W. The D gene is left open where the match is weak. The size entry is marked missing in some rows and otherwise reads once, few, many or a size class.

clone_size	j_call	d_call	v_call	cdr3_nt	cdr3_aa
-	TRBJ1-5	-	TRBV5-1	TGCGCCAGCAGCTTGGCCGGGCAGCTGGAGGGACAGCCCCAGCATTTT	CASSLAGQLEGQPQHF
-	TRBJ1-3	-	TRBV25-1	TGTGCCAGCAGTGAATATCGAACAGGATACTCTGGAAACACCATATATTTT	CASSEYRTGYSGNTIYF
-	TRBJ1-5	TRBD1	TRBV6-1	TGTGCCACCTCCGGACGACAGGGTCGTCAGCCCCAGCATTTT	CATSGRQGRQPQHF
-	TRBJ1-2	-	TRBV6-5	TGTGCCAGCAGTTCGATGAAAGACCTCAACTATGGCTACACCTTC	CASSSMKDLNYGYTF
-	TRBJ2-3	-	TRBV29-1	TGCAGCGTACCGACTAGAGGAGTCACAGATACGCAGTATTTT	CSVPTRGVTDTQYF
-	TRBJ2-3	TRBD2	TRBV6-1	TGTGCCAGCAGGAAGACTAGCGGGGTAAAGGATACGCAGTATTTT	CASRKTSGVKDTQYF
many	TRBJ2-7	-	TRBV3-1	TGTGCCAGCAGCCAACGGGACGGCTATTACTCCTACGAGCAGTACTTC	CASSQRDGYYSYEQYF
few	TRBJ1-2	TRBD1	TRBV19	TGTGCCAGTAGTACGACAGGGGACCCACCCTCCTATGGCTACACCTTC	CASSTTGDPPSYGYTF
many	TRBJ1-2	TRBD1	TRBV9	TGTGCCAGCAGCGCTCCAGGGGGCAACTATGGCTACACCTTC	CASSAPGGNYGYTF
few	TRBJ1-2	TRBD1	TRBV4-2	TGTGCCAGCAGCCAAGCGGGGGGGGCAGGGGGATGGGATGGCTACACCTTC	CASSQAGGAGGWDGYTF
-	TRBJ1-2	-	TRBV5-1	TGCGCCAGCAGCTTTCGGGACGCATCTAACTATGGCTACACCTTC	CASSFRDASNYGYTF
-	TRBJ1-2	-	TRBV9	TGTGCCAGCAGCGTAAGGGCAAGTTCTTTCTATGGCTACACCTTC	CASSVRASSFYGYTF
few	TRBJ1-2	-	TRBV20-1	TGCAGTGCTAGATGGGGAGGGCATGGCTACACCTTC	CSARWGGHGYTF
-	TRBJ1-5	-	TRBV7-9	TGTGCCAGCAGCTTACCCGATCGGGGGAGTCAGCCCCAGCATTTT	CASSLPDRGSQPQHF
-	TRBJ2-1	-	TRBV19	TGTGCCAGCGGGGCCTACAATGAGCAGTTCTTC	CASGAYNEQFF
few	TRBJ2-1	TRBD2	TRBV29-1	TGCAGCGTTAGCGGGGACGCCTACAATGAGCAGTTCTTC	CSVSGDAYNEQFF
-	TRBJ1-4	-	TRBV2	TGTGCCAGCAGTGATGAGGGTAGACTGTTTTTT	CASSDEGRLFF
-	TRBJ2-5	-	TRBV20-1	TGCAGTGCTAGCCTCCCCGGGGAGACCCAGTACTTC	CSASLPGETQYF
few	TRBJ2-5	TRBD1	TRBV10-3	TGTGCCAGCAGTACCTACGGGACAGGGGGGCGAGAGACCCAGTACTTC	CASSTYGTGGRETQYF
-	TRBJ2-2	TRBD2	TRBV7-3	TGTGCCAGCAGCTCCTCTGGCGGGGGGCCGCGGACCGGGGAGCTGCTTTTT	CASSSSGGGPRTGELLF
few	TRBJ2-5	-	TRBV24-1	TGTGCCACCAGCAAGGGGGGGCAAGAGACCCAGTACTTC	CATSKGGQETQYF
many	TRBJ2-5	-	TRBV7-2	TGTGCCAGCAGCACGACAGGCCCCACGGGGACCCAGTACTTC	CASSTTGPTGTQYF
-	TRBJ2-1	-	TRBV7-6	TGTGCCAGCACCTCTGCAGCCTACAATGAGCAGTTCTTC	CASTSAAYNEQFF
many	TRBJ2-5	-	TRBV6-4	TGTGCCAGCACGCGTCGGCAGGGGGAGGTGGAGACCCAGTACTTC	CASTRRQGEVETQYF
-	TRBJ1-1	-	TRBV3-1	TGTGCCAGCAGCCAAGTGGGCGGGGACACTGAAGCTTTCTTT	CASSQVGGDTEAFF
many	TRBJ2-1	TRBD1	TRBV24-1	TGTGCCACCAGTGACCTCCACCGCCCGGGACAGGGTTGTAATGAGCAGTTCTTC	CATSDLHRPGQGCNEQFF
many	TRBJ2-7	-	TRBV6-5	TGTGCCAGCAGTTACTCGGGGACACCTTCCTACGAGCAGTACTTC	CASSYSGTPSYEQYF
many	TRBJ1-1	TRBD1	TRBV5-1	TGCGCCAGCAGCGGGGGGACAGATTTGGCTGAAGCTTTCTTT	CASSGGTDLAEAFF
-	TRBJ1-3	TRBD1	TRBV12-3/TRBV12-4	TGTGCCAGCAGTTCCACCGGGACAGGCTCTGGAAACACCATATATTTT	CASSSTGTGSGNTIYF
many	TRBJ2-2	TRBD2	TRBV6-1	TGTGCCAGCACCCTACTAGCGCGAAACACCGGGGAGCTGTTTTTT	CASTLLARNTGELFF
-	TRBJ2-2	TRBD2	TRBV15	TGTGCCACCAGCAGAAGGTTCGGGGGGGGGACTACCGGGGAGCTGTTTTTT	CATSRRFGGGTTGELFF
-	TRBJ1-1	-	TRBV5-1	TGCGCCAGCAGCGATACTTCTGAAGCTTTCTTT	CASSDTSEAFF
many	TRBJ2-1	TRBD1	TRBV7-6	TGTGCCAGCAGCTTATCAGGACAGGGGAGAGATGAGCAGTTCTTC	CASSLSGQGRDEQFF
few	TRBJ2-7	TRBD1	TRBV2	TGTGCCAGCAGTTCGGACAGGGACACCTACGAGCAGTACTTC	CASSSDRDTYEQYF
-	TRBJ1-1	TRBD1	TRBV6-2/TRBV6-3	TGTGCCAGCAGTCCGGACAGGGCTAACACTGAAGCTTTCTTT	CASSPDRANTEAFF
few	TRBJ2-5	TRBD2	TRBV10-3	TGTGCCATCAGTGGGCTAGCGGGGGGAGGTGAGACCCAGTACTTC	CAISGLAGGGETQYF